The clone carrying this T cell receptor (beta chain) came up a few times. Its matching antigen is unknown. The same CDR3 is also encoded by other DNA sequences in this sample. V gave up 0 bases and J gave up 0 bases; unmatched junction bases: 0. Germline-derived CDR1 and CDR2 are SGHNT and YYREEE (reference sequence). The CDR3 sequence is 16 residues long. This specimen belongs to a study of beta chain features in type 1 diabetes. Study in general: Sorted cells from all samples, numbering approximately 110,000,000, were examined.

Reverse transcribing all isolated RNA meant expressed TCRB transcripts were sequenced. Sequenced by immunoSEQ multiplex PCR; TCRdb stores in-frame clones only, minus some. The table lists 640,000 or so clones, around an eighth of them singletons, with around 0.04% in the top ten. Study findings and constraints: Type 1 diabetes patients had moderately but significantly shorter TCRB CDR3s in all four CD4+ subsets.

The sequenced sample was naive CD4+ T cells from blood. V usage is TRBV5-4 and J usage is TRBJ2-5, with 12 bases that match TRBD2. The source of this sequence is a man aged 18 to 30 with type 1 diabetes. The CDR3 reads CASSLGLAGDQETQYF. The DNA of the CDR3 is TGTGCCAGCAGCTTGGGACTAGCGGGGGACCAAGAGACCCAGTACTTC.